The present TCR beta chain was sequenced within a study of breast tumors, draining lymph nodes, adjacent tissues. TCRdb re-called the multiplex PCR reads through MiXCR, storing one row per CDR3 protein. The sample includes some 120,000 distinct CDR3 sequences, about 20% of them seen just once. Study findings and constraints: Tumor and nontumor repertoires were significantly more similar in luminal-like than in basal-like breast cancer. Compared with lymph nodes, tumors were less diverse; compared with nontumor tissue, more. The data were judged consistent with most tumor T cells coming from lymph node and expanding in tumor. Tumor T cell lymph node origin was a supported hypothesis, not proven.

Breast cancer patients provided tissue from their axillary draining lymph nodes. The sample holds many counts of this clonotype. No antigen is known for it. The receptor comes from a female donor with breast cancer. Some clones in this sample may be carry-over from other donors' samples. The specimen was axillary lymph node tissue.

For the CDR3, the DNA is TGTGCCAGTAGTATAAGGCTAGCCAATGAGCAGTTCTTC. It translates to CASSIRLANEQFF. The chain is built from TRBV19 and TRBJ2-1; maybe TRBD2 (5 bases). CDR3 size: 13 residues. The V end was cut by 2 bases, the J end by 6 bases, with 8 bases between. Germline V gene lookup returns CDR1 LNHDA and CDR2 SQIVND (reference sequence).